The clone carrying this T cell receptor (beta chain) was seen more than once but under ten times. Its antigen remains unidentified. This sample is part of a study of shared clonotypes between healthy human individuals. Generated by immunoSEQ multiplex PCR, the TCRdb table keeps only in-frame clones and is missing some. The table includes about 870,000 clones, 90% to 95% detected once. Positively selected for CCR7, the CD45RO-negative cells used as naive CD8 cells excluded terminally differentiated effector memory CD45RA+ cells. Whole-study findings and limits: Unshared clonotypes carried lower generation probabilities than those common to all four donors. Across a handful of donors, naive CD4 shared around 5.1%, naive CD8 around 4%, memory CD4 more than 2%, memory CD8 over 0.3%.

The V gene's germline CDR1 is SSHAT and CDR2 FNYEAQ (reference sequence). CDR3 size: 15 residues. V was pared by 5 bases and J by 8 bases, with 9 bases of the junction left unmatched. The clonotype was recovered from a man aged 25 to 45 in good health. The J gene is TRBJ2-1, the V gene TRBV7-7, with TRBD2 identical over 10 bases. The sample was naive CD8+ T cells sorted from blood. CDR3 DNA sequence: TGTGCCAGCAGCCCCGGACTAGCGGAGGCCCATGAGCAGTTCTTC. This translates into CASSPGLAEAHEQFF.